Following are 9 T cell receptor beta chains from one sample sequenced in a study of blood T cell repertoires in COVID-19. Sequencing was performed with immunoSEQ multiplex PCR; in TCRdb, only in-frame clones are kept and a portion is missing. The sample gives roughly 190,000 clones, 75% to 85% of which show up once; less than 20% is in the top ten. The specimen was PBMCs or T cells enriched from blood (not recorded which). The origin of the receptors is a woman in her fifties or sixties with acute COVID-19.

This clone was seen just once. The V gene is TRBV6-1, the J gene TRBJ1-3; tentative D call: TRBD1 (5 bases). This CDR3 spans 15 amino acids. Trimming shortened V by 0 bases and J by 0 bases, and 6 bases separated the two germline ends. The germline V gene encodes CDR1 MNHNS and CDR2 SASEGT. The CDR3 reads CASSEAGHSGNTIYF. As DNA, the CDR3 is TGTGCCAGCAGTGAAGCGGGGCACTCTGGAAACACCATATATTTT.

Worth noting for this clone: Other DNA sequences from this sample encode an identical CDR3 as well. CDR3 sequence: CASSFDRGGGGAFF. The CDR3 DNA reads as TGCGCCAGCAGCTTCGACCGGGGAGGGGGGGGAGCTTTCTTT. V usage is TRBV4-3 and J usage is TRBJ1-1, with a weak D call TRBD1 (6 bases). The V gene lost 5 bases and the J gene lost 10 bases, with 20 bases spanning the gap. From germline, CDR1 is LGHNA and CDR2 YSLEER. The CDR3 consists of 14 residues.

The genes are TRBV30 and TRBJ2-2; TRBD2 matches at 7 bases. With 4 bases clipped from V and 4 bases from J, the junction kept 18 bases outside the gene matches. Germline V gene sequence: CDR1 GTSNPN, CDR2 SVGIG (reference sequence). The CDR3 runs to 18 residues. The CDR3 sequence: CAWTRRAAGPWGTGELFF. CDR3 bases: TGTGCCTGGACACGTCGGGCAGCGGGGCCTTGGGGCACCGGGGAGCTGTTTTTT.

This clone has just a few counts. The chain combines TRBV7-9 with TRBJ1-5, with unresolved D. V was cut by 5 bases and J by 1 base, with 12 bases left in between. Germline CDR1 and CDR2: SEHNR and FQNEAQ (reference sequence). The CDR3 is made up of 15 amino acids. Here the CDR3 reads CASSPFESSNQPQHF. The CDR3 DNA sequence: TGTGCCAGCAGCCCCTTCGAAAGCAGCAATCAGCCCCAGCATTTT.

The V and J genes are TRBV30 and TRBJ1-4; D ambiguous. Trimming took 0 bases from V and 0 from J, leaving 8 bases between them. This CDR3 has 15 amino acids. The V gene's germline CDR1 is GTSNPN and CDR2 SVGIG (reference sequence). The CDR3 loop reads CAWSVGVATNEKLFF. Here the CDR3 DNA reads TGTGCCTGGAGTGTCGGGGTTGCAACTAATGAAAAACTGTTTTTT.

The chain carries TRBV28 and TRBJ1-1; a weak D match, TRBD1 (5 bases). The CDR3 is 16 amino acids. In germline, CDR1 is MDHEN, CDR2 SYDVKM. Trimming left V 3 bases short and J 4 bases short, with 18 bases between. The CDR3 here is CASSFGVGEDGTEAFF. The CDR3 nucleotides read TGTGCCAGCAGTTTCGGCGTAGGGGAGGATGGCACTGAAGCTTTCTTT.

This chain uses TRBV7-6 with TRBJ2-1; 8 nucleotides line up with TRBD2. V shed 5 bases, J shed 8 bases, and the junction held 11 bases outside the gene matches. CDR1 is SGHVS, CDR2 FNYEAQ, per germline. This CDR3 has 15 residues. DNA of the CDR3: TGTGCCAGCAGCGGGGGGCGGGGGGTTTTATATGAGCAGTTCTTC. As protein: CASSGGRGVLYEQFF.

The sample holds many counts of this clone. The chain has TRBV11-2 and TRBJ2-3; 7 nucleotides match TRBD2. Germline V gene data show CDR1 as SGHAT and CDR2 as FQNNGV. V gave up 3 bases and J gave up 2 bases; unmatched junction bases: 2. The CDR3 totals 14 residues. This CDR3 reads CASSLGTITDTQYF. The DNA for the CDR3 is TGTGCCAGCAGCTTGGGGACTATCACAGATACGCAGTATTTT.

This chain links TRBV6-2 or TRBV6-3 with TRBJ1-1, with 8 nucleotides matching TRBD1. This CDR3 is 17 amino acids long. CDR1 MNHEY and CDR2 SVGEGT come from the germline V gene. Germline trimming cut 2 bases from V and 1 base from J; bases unmatched to any gene: 9. The CDR3 sequence: CASSYGGAGGANTEAFF. Written as DNA, the CDR3 is TGTGCCAGCAGTTACGGAGGGGCAGGGGGCGCGAACACTGAAGCTTTCTTT.